The rows below give T cell receptor beta chains drawn from one sample of a study of blood T cells in healthy people across ages. TCRdb reanalysed the 5' RACE reads using MiXCR and keeps one entry per CDR3 protein. The data show almost 550,000 distinct CDR3 sequences, with under 30% seen just once and around 10% held by the top ten. This sample was also put to use in a study of T cells of mothers and their children.

Sequencing was carried out using blood. The receptor set was obtained from a boy younger than 18 in good health. The CDR3 runs from the conserved cysteine through the conserved F or W. D genes are given only for firm matches. Rows give clone size only sometimes, using once, few, many, or a class for an expanded clone.

v_gene	j_gene	abundance	d_gene	CDR3nt	CDR3aa
TRBV7-6	TRBJ2-3	many	.	TGTGCCAGCAGCTTAGCCAGTAGCACAGATACGCAGTATTTT	CASSLASSTDTQYF
TRBV20-1	TRBJ2-5	.	TRBD1	TGCAGTGCTAGTCCGGACAGGTGGGGGGAGACCCAGTACTTC	CSASPDRWGETQYF
TRBV12-3/TRBV12-4	TRBJ2-5	many	TRBD2	TGTGCCAGCAGGTCCGGGACTAGCCAAGAGACCCAGTACTTC	CASRSGTSQETQYF
TRBV9	TRBJ2-5	few	.	TGTGCCAGCAGCGTAGGGGGCGGAACAACAAAAGAGACCCAGTACTTC	CASSVGGGTTKETQYF
TRBV2	TRBJ2-5	few	TRBD1	TGTGCCAGCAGTGGGTGGACAGGGGGGGAGACCCAGTACTTC	CASSGWTGGETQYF
TRBV20-1	TRBJ2-1	.	TRBD1	TGCAGTGCAGACAGGGGGCATGACTACAATGAGCAGTTCTTC	CSADRGHDYNEQFF
TRBV27	TRBJ2-3	.	TRBD2	TGCGCCAGCAGTTCGCCGCTAGCGGGAGACCCAGATACGCAGTATTTT	CASSSPLAGDPDTQYF
TRBV29-1	TRBJ1-1	.	.	TGCAGCGCCAGGGGCTGGGACACTGAAGCTTTCTTT	CSARGWDTEAFF
TRBV28	TRBJ1-1	.	.	TGTGCCAGCAGTCTCAGGGGACGGGGCACTGAAGCTTTCTTT	CASSLRGRGTEAFF
TRBV20-1	TRBJ1-3	.	.	TGCAGTGCTTCGACAGTAAACCCTGGAAACACCATATATTTT	CSASTVNPGNTIYF
TRBV20-1	TRBJ1-2	.	TRBD1	TGCAGTGCTAGAGATCTGGACAGGGGTCTATCCTATGGCTACACCTTC	CSARDLDRGLSYGYTF
TRBV4-1	TRBJ1-4	.	TRBD1	TGCGCCAGCAGCCCCTTCACCACAGGGGGCGCGAGTGAAAAACTGTTTTTT	CASSPFTTGGASEKLFF
TRBV9	TRBJ1-1	few	.	TGTGCCAGCACCCGGTTGGGGTTGGACACTGAAGCTTTCTTT	CASTRLGLDTEAFF
TRBV5-1	TRBJ2-1	.	TRBD2	TGCGCCAGCAGCTGGACTAGCGATCGAGACTACAATGAGCAGTTCTTC	CASSWTSDRDYNEQFF
TRBV4-3	TRBJ2-1	.	TRBD1	TGCGCCAGCAGCCGAACAGGGGTAAATCAAATCAATGAGCAGTTCTTC	CASSRTGVNQINEQFF
TRBV20-1	TRBJ2-5	few	.	TGCAGTGCTAGGGAGACGGAGCTAACCCAGTACTTC	CSARETELTQYF
TRBV2	TRBJ1-2	.	.	TGTGCCAGCAGTGAAGTTGCCGGGGGAAAGAACTATGGCTACACCTTC	CASSEVAGGKNYGYTF
TRBV24-1	TRBJ2-1	few	.	TGTGCCACCAGTGAAGGGTACAATGAGCAGTTCTTC	CATSEGYNEQFF
TRBV6-4	TRBJ1-6	once	.	TGTGCCAGCAGTGACGGGGAGGCTAATTCACCCCTCCACTTT	CASSDGEANSPLHF
TRBV7-2	TRBJ2-4	.	.	TGTGCCAGCAGCTTAAAATTGGAGGGGGGCACTCTAGCCAAAAACATTCAGTACTTC	CASSLKLEGGTLAKNIQYF
TRBV6-1	TRBJ2-1	.	TRBD1	TGTGCCAGCAGTCCGACAGGGCTAGGAAACAATGAGCAGTTCTTC	CASSPTGLGNNEQFF
TRBV5-1	TRBJ2-7	.	TRBD2	TGCGCCAGCAGCTTGGGGGGACTAGCGGGAGGCCTATCCTACGAGCAGTACTTC	CASSLGGLAGGLSYEQYF
TRBV28	TRBJ2-7	.	.	TGTGCCAGCAGTTTACCAGATTCTGGCGAGCAGTACTTC	CASSLPDSGEQYF
TRBV3-1	TRBJ2-5	few	TRBD1	TGTGCCAGCAGCCCATCGCGATCGACAGGGACCCAAGAGACCCAGTACTTC	CASSPSRSTGTQETQYF
TRBV13	TRBJ1-6	.	.	TGTGCCAGCAGCTTAGCTGATTCACCCCTCCACTTT	CASSLADSPLHF
TRBV6-2/TRBV6-3	TRBJ2-7	few	.	TGTGCCAGCAGTTACCGAATAACTAGCCCTCCTTCCTACGAGCAGTACTTC	CASSYRITSPPSYEQYF
TRBV29-1	TRBJ1-1	few	TRBD1	TGCAGCGTTGAAAGGACAGGAATTAGGAACGCTGAAGCTTTCTTT	CSVERTGIRNAEAFF
TRBV4-3	TRBJ2-2	few	TRBD1	TGCGCCAGCAGCCAAGGACAGGGAGATACCGGGGAGCTGTTTTTT	CASSQGQGDTGELFF
TRBV20-1	TRBJ2-2	few	.	TGCAGTGCTAGTGTCGCGGGTCTACCCGGGGAGCTGTTTTTT	CSASVAGLPGELFF
TRBV7-2	TRBJ1-3	.	.	TGTGCCAGCAACTTAATGCTACTAAGTTCGGTAAACACCATATATTTT	CASNLMLLSSVNTIYF
TRBV28	TRBJ2-1	few	.	TGTGCCAGCAGTTTCAGGTTAGGGAACGGATACAATGAGCAGTTCTTC	CASSFRLGNGYNEQFF
TRBV28	TRBJ2-1	.	TRBD1	TGTGCCAGCAGTGACCGGGACAGACTCTACAATGAGCAGTTCTTC	CASSDRDRLYNEQFF
TRBV10-2	TRBJ2-3	few	.	TGCGCCAGGGGGAAGAGTGGCACAGATACGCAGTATTTT	CARGKSGTDTQYF
TRBV7-6	TRBJ2-1	few	.	TGTGCCAGCAGCTTTGGGCCATACAATGAGCAGTTCTTC	CASSFGPYNEQFF
TRBV25-1	TRBJ2-5	few	.	TGTGCCAGCAGTGATATCGGACGGGACCAAGAGACCCAGTACTTC	CASSDIGRDQETQYF
TRBV3-1	TRBJ2-3	.	TRBD1	TGTGCCAGCAGCTTCCGGGACAGGGCAACAGATACGCAGTATTTT	CASSFRDRATDTQYF
TRBV12-3/TRBV12-4	TRBJ2-1	few	.	TGTGCCAGCAGCCGCAGCGGGTCCTACAATGAGCAGTTCTTC	CASSRSGSYNEQFF
TRBV18	TRBJ1-1	.	.	TGTGCCAGCTCACCAGCAGGGATGAACACTGAAGCTTTCTTT	CASSPAGMNTEAFF
TRBV6-1	TRBJ2-2	.	TRBD1	TGTGCCAGCAGTGACAAGGGACAGACCGGGGAGCTGTTTTTT	CASSDKGQTGELFF
TRBV7-3	TRBJ2-1	.	TRBD2	TGTGCCAGCAGCCTAGAACTAGCGGAGTTCAATGAGCAGTTCTTC	CASSLELAEFNEQFF
TRBV20-1	TRBJ2-1	.	.	TGCAGTGCTCCGGACAGGCGGAGGGGGGGCGATGAGCAGTTCTTC	CSAPDRRRGGDEQFF
TRBV24-1	TRBJ2-7	few	.	TGTGCCACCAGTGACACTAGCGAGCAGTACTTC	CATSDTSEQYF
TRBV2	TRBJ1-2	.	.	TGTGCCAGCAGTGAAGTTGGTAGTGGGGCTAACTATGGCTACACCTTC	CASSEVGSGANYGYTF
TRBV20-1	TRBJ1-4	few	.	TGCAGTGCTAGAGTGGAGGGGACGGGGGAAAAACTGTTTTTT	CSARVEGTGEKLFF
TRBV28	TRBJ1-5	.	TRBD1	TGTGCCAGCAGTTCTAGGGCAGGGGGACATCAGCCCCAGCATTTT	CASSSRAGGHQPQHF
TRBV14	TRBJ2-7	few	.	TGTGCCAGCAGCCAAGCCTTGAGATTTGGGGGCGAGCAGTACTTC	CASSQALRFGGEQYF
TRBV20-1	TRBJ1-2	.	.	TGCAGTGCTAGGCCCCGACTTCGGGGCGCTAACTATGGCTACACCTTC	CSARPRLRGANYGYTF
TRBV7-2	TRBJ2-5	few	TRBD2	TGTGCCAGCAGCCAGCTAGCGGGAGGGCCAGAAGAGACCCAGTACTTC	CASSQLAGGPEETQYF
TRBV6-2/TRBV6-3	TRBJ2-2	few	TRBD2	TGTGCCAGCAGTTACACTACTAGCGGCGGGGAGCTGTTTTTT	CASSYTTSGGELFF
TRBV7-9	TRBJ2-5	.	TRBD1	TGTGCCAGCAGCTTAAGATTGTGGACAGGGAAAAACCAAGGGACCCAGTACTTC	CASSLRLWTGKNQGTQYF
TRBV2	TRBJ2-7	.	TRBD1	TGTGCCAGCAGTGATCTCGGGACAGATTCCTACGAGCAGTACTTC	CASSDLGTDSYEQYF
TRBV27	TRBJ2-5	.	.	TGTGCCAGCAGTTCTAGAGTATGGGCGCCGAATCAAGAGCCCCAGTACTTC	CASSSRVWAPNQEPQYF
TRBV20-1	TRBJ2-3	.	.	TGCAGTGCTACCGGGACCCGACCAGATACGCAGTATTTT	CSATGTRPDTQYF
TRBV6-1	TRBJ1-1	.	.	TGTGCCAGCAGTGACCCCCGGGGGGACGACACTGAAGCTTTCTTT	CASSDPRGDDTEAFF